This T cell receptor (beta chain) came from a study of blood T cell repertoires in COVID-19. In the study overall: Nucleic acid was either cDNA or gDNA, and it came from T cells, B-cell-depleted T cells, or PBMCs.

In the authors' workflow: Reference gene primer amplification gave estimated nucleated cell counts. The repertoire was sequenced with immunoSEQ multiplex PCR; TCRdb's copy has only in-frame clones and lacks some. The DNA was the basis for D and trimming; V, J and clone size are from that table. The sample gives about 190,000 clones, less than 80% of which show up once; less than 15% is in the top ten. This clone was seen a single time. The sample consisted of peripheral blood. This clonotype originated in a man over 45 who had recovered from COVID-19.

The CDR3 coding sequence is TGTGCCAGCAGCTTCCCAGGGATCGGAGCGACCGGGGAGCTGTTTTTT. Translated: CASSFPGIGATGELFF. The rearrangement joins TRBV5-4 to TRBJ2-2; tentative D call: TRBD1 (5 bases). Trimming pared 2 bases from V and 5 bases from J, leaving 16 bases between. The germline CDR1 and CDR2 sequences are SGHNT and YYREEE (reference sequence). This CDR3 is built from 16 residues.